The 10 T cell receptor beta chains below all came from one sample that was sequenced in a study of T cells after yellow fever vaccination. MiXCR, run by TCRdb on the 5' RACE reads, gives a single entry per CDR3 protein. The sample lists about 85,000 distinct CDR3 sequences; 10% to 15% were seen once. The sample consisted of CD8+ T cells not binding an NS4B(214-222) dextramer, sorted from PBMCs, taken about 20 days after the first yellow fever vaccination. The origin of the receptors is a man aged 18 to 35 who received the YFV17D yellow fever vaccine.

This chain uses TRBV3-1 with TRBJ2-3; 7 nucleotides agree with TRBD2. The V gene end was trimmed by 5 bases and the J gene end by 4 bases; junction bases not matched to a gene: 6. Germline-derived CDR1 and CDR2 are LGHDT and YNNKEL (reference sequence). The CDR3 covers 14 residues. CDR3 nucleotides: TGTGCCAGCAGCGTTACTAGCGTAGCAGATACGCAGTATTTT. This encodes CASSVTSVADTQYF.

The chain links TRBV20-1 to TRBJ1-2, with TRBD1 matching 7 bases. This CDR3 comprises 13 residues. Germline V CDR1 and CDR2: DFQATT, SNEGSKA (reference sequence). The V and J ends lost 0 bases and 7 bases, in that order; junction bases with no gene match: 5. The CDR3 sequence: CSARDPGGVGYTF. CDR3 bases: TGCAGTGCTAGAGACCCAGGGGGAGTTGGCTACACCTTC.

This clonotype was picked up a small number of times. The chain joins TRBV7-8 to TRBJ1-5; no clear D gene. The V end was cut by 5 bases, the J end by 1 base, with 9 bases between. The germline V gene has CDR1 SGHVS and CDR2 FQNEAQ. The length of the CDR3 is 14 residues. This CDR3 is CASSPSGSNQPQHF. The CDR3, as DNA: TGTGCCAGCAGCCCCAGTGGGAGCAATCAGCCCCAGCATTTT.

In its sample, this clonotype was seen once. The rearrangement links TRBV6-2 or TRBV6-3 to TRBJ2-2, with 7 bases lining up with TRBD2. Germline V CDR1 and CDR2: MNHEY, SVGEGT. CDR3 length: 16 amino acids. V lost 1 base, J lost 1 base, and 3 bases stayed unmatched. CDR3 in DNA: TGTGCCAGCAGTTACTGGACTAGGGGGAACACCGGGGAGCTGTTTTTT. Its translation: CASSYWTRGNTGELFF.

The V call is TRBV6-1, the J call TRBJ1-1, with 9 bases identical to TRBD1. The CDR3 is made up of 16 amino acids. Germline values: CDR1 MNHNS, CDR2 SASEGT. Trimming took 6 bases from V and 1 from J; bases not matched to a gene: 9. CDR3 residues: CASSSGTGKENTEAFF. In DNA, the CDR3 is TGTGCCAGCAGCTCCGGGACAGGGAAGGAGAACACTGAAGCTTTCTTT.

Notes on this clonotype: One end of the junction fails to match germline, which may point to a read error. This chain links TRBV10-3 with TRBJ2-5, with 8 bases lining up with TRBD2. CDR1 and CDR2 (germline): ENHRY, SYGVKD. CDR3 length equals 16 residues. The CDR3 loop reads CAVSDRGTRRDETQYF. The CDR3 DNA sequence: TGTGCCGTCAGTGACCGTGGGACTAGAAGAGACGAGACCCAGTACTTC.

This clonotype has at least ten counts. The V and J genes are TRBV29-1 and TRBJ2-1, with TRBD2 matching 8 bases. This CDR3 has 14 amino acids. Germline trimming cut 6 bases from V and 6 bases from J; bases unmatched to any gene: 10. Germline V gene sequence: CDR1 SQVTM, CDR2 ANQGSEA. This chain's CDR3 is CSVDGTSGRNEQFF. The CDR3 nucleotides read TGCAGCGTAGACGGGACTAGTGGGCGCAATGAGCAGTTCTTC.

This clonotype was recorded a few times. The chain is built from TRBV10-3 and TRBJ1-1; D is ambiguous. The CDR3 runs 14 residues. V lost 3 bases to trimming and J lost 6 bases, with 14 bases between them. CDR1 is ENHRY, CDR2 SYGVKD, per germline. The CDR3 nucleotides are TGTGCCATCAGTGACCGGTTTCCGACCGCTGAAGCTTTCTTT. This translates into CAISDRFPTAEAFF.

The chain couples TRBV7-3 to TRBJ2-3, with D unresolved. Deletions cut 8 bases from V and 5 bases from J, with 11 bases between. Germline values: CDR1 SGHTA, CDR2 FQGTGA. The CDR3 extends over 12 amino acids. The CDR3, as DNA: TGTGCCAGCGCGGCGGTGCGAGATACGCAGTATTTT. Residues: CASAAVRDTQYF.

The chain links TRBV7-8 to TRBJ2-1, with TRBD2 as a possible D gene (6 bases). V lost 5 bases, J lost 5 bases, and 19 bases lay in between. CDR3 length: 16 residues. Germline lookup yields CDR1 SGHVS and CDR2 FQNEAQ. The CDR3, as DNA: TGTGCCAGCAGCCCCGGCCCGGGGGAAGTTAACAATGAGCAGTTCTTC. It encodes CASSPGPGEVNNEQFF.